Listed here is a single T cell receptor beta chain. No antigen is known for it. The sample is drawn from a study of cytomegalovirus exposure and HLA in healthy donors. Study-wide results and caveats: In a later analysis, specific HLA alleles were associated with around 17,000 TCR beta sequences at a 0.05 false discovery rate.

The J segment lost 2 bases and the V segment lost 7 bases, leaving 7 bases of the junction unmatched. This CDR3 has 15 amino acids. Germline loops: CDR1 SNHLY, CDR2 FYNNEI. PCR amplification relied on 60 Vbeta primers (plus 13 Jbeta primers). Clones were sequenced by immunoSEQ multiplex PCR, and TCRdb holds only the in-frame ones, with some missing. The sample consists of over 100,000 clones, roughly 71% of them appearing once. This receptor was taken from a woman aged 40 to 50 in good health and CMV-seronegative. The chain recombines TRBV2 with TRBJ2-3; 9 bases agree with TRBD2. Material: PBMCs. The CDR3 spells CASTLLAGVTDTQYF. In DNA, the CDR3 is TGTGCCAGCACCCTTTTAGCGGGGGTCACAGATACGCAGTATTTT. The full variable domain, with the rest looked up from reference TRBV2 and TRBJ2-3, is EPEVTQTPSHQVTQMGQEVILRCVPISNHLYFYWYRQILGQKVEFLVSFYNNEISEKSEIFDDQFSVERPDGSNFTLKIRSTKLEDSAMYFCASTLLAGVTDTQYFGPGTRLTVL.